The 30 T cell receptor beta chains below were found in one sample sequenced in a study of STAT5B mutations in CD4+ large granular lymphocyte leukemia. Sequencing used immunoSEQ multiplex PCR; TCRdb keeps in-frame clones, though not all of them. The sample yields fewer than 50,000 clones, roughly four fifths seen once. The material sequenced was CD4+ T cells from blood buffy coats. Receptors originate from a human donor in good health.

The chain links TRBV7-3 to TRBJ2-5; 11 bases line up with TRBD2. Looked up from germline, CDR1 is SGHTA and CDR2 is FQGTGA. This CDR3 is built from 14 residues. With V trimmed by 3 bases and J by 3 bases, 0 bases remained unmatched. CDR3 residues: CASSLGLAEETQYF. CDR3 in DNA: TGTGCCAGCAGCTTGGGACTAGCGGAAGAGACCCAGTACTTC.

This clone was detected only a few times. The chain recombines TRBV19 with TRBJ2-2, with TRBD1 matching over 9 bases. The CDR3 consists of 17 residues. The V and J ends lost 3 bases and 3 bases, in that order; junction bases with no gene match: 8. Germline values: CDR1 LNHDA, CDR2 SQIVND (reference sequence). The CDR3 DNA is TGTGCCAGTAGTATGGGGGCCGGACAGGGGTACACCGGGGAGCTGTTTTTT. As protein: CASSMGAGQGYTGELFF.

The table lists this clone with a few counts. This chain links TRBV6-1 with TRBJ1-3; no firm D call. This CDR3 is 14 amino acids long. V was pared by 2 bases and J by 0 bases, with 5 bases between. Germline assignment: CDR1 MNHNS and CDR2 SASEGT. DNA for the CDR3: TGTGCCAGCAGTGAACGGGCCTCTGGAAACACCATATATTTT. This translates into CASSERASGNTIYF.

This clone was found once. This CDR3 is CASSDRERGGTDTQYF. Written as DNA, the CDR3 is TGTGCCAGCAGTGACCGGGAGCGGGGGGGCACAGATACGCAGTATTTT. This sequence joins TRBV6-4 and TRBJ2-3, with 9 nucleotides matching TRBD2. This CDR3 comprises 16 residues. Per the germline V gene, CDR1 is MRHNA and CDR2 is SNTAGT. Losses at the gene ends were 2 bases for V and 1 base for J; bases not matched to a gene: 4.

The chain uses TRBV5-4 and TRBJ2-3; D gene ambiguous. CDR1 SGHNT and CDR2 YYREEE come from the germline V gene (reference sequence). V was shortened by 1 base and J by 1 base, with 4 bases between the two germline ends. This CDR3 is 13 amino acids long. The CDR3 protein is CASSLTRTDTQYF. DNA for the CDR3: TGTGCCAGCAGCTTGACCCGCACAGATACGCAGTATTTT.

The CDR3 DNA reads as TGTGCCTGGAGCGACAGGAATCAGCCCCAGCATTTT. Translating gives CAWSDRNQPQHF. The V call is TRBV30, the J call TRBJ1-5, with D possibly matching TRBD1 (6 bases). The CDR3 loop spans 12 amino acids. The V end lost 3 bases, the J end lost 4 bases, and 7 bases lay between the germline ends. Germline CDR1 GTSNPN, CDR2 SVGIG (reference sequence). Together with reference TRBV30 and TRBJ1-5, the CDR3 gives the full variable domain: SQTIHQWPATLVQPVGSPLSLECTVEGTSNPNLYWYRQAAGRGLQLLFYSVGIGQISSEVPQNLSASRPQDRQFILSSKKLLLSDSGFYLCAWSDRNQPQHFGDGTRLSIL.

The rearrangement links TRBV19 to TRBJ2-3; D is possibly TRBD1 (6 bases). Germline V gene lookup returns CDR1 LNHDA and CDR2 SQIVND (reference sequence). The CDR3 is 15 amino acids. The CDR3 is CVSGATDSSTDTQYF. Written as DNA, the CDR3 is TGTGTCTCAGGGGCGACGGATAGTAGCACAGATACGCAGTATTTT. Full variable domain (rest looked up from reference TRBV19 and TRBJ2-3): DGGITQSPKYLFRKEGQNVTLSCEQNLNHDAMYWYRQDPGQGLRLIYYSQIVNDFQKGDIAEGYSVSREKKESFPLTVTSAQKNPTAFYLCVSGATDSSTDTQYFGPGTRLTVL.

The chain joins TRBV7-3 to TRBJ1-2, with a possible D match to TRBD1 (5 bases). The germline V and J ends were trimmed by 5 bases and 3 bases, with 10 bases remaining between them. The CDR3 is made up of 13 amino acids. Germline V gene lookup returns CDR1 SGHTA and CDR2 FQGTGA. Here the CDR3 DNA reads TGTGCCAGCAGCCTTGACAGCTACTATGGCTACACCTTC. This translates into CASSLDSYYGYTF.

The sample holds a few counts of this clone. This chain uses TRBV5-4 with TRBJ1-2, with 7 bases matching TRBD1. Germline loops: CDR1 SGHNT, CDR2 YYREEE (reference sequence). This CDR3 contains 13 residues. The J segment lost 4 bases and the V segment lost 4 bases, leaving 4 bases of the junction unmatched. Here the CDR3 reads CASSEGQTYGYTF. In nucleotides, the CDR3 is TGTGCCAGCAGCGAGGGACAGACCTATGGCTACACCTTC.

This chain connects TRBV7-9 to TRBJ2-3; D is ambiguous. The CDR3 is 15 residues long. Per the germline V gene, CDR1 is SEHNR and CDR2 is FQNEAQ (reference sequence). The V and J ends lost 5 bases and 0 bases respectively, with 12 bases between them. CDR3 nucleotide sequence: TGTGCCAGCAGCCGTGACACCCCTAGCACAGATACGCAGTATTTT. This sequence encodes CASSRDTPSTDTQYF. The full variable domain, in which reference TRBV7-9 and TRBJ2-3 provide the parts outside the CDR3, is DTGVSQNPRHKITKRGQNVTFRCDPISEHNRLYWYRQTLGQGPEFLTYFQNEAQLEKSRLLSDRFSAERPKGSFSTLEIQRTEQGDSAMYLCASSRDTPSTDTQYFGPGTRLTVL.

The CDR3 is CASSVDLGQGDGYTF. CDR3 coding DNA: TGTGCCAGCAGCGTAGACCTGGGACAGGGGGATGGCTACACCTTC. This chain joins TRBV9 and TRBJ1-2; TRBD1 aligns across 11 bases. CDR3 size: 15 residues. V shed 0 bases, J shed 6 bases, and the junction held 4 bases outside the gene matches. CDR1 SGDLS and CDR2 YYNGEE come from the germline V gene.

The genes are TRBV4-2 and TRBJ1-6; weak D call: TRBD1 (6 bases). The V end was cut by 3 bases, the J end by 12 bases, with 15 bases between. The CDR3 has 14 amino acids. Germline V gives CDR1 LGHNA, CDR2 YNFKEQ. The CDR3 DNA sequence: TGTGCCAGCAGCCAGGGAGCAAGGGGGGAACCCCTCCACTTT. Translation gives CASSQGARGEPLHF.

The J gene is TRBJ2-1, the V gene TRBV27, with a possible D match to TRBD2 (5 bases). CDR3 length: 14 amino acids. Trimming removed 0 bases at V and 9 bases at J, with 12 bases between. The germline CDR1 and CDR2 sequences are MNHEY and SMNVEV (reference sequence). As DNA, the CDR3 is TGTGCCAGCAGTTTATCTCGGGGTATGAGTGAGCAGTTCTTC. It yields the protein CASSLSRGMSEQFF.

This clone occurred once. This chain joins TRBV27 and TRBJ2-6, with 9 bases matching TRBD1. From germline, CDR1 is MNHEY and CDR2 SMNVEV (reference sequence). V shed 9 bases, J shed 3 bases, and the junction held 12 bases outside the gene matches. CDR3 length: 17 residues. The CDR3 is CASMGQGGTYGANVLTF. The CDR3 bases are TGTGCCAGTATGGGACAGGGCGGGACCTATGGGGCCAACGTCCTGACTTTC.

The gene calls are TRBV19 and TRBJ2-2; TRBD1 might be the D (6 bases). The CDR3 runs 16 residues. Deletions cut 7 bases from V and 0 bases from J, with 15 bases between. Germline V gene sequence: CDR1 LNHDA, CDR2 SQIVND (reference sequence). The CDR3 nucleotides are TGTGCCAGTACAGTCAGGGGCCCGTCGAACACCGGGGAGCTGTTTTTT. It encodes CASTVRGPSNTGELFF.

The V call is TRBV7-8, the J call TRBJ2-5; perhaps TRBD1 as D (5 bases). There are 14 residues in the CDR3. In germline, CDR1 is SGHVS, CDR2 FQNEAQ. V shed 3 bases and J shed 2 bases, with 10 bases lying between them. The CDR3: CASSFRQPQETQYF. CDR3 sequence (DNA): TGTGCCAGCAGCTTTCGACAGCCTCAAGAGACCCAGTACTTC. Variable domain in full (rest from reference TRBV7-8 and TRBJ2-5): GAGVSQSPRYKVAKRGQDVALRCDPISGHVSLFWYQQALGQGPEFLTYFQNEAQLDKSGLPSDRFFAERPEGSVSTLKIQRTQQEDSAVYLCASSFRQPQETQYFGPGTRLLVL.

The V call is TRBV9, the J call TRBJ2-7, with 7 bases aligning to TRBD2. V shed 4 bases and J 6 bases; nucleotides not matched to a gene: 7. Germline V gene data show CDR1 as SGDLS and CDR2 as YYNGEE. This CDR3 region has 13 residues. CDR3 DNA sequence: TGTGCCAGCAGCTCCGCGGGGGTCACCGAGCAGTACTTC. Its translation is CASSSAGVTEQYF.

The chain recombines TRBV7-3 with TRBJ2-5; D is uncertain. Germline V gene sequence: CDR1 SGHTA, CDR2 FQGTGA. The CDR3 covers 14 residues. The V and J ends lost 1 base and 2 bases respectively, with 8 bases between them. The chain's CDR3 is CASSLRPQQETQYF. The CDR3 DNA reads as TGTGCCAGCAGCTTAAGGCCGCAGCAAGAGACCCAGTACTTC.

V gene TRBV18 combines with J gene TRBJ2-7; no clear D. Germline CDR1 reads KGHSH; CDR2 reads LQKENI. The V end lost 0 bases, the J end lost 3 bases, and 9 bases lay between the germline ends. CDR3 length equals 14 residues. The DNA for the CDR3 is TGTGCCAGCTCACCACCGGCATACGACTACGAGCAGTACTTC. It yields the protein CASSPPAYDYEQYF.

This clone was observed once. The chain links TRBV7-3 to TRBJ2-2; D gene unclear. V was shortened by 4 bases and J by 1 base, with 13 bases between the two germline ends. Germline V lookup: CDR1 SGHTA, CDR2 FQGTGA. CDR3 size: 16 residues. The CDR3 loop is CASSSRAMRNTGELFF. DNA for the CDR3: TGTGCCAGCAGCTCTAGGGCTATGAGGAACACCGGGGAGCTGTTTTTT. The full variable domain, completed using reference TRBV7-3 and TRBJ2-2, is GAGVSQTPSNKVTEKGKYVELRCDPISGHTALYWYRQSLGQGPEFLIYFQGTGAADDSGLPNDRFFAVRPEGSVSTLKIQRTERGDSAVYLCASSSRAMRNTGELFFGEGSRLTVL.

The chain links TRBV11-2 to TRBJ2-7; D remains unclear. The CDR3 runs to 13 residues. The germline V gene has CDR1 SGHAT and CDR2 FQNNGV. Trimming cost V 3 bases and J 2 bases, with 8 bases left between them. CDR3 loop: CASSFRQAYEQYF. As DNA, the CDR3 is TGTGCCAGCAGCTTTAGGCAGGCCTACGAGCAGTACTTC.

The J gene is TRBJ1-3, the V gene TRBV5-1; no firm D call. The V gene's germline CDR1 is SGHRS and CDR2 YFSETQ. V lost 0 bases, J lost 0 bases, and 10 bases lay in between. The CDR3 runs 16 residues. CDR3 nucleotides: TGCGCCAGCAGCTTGGCCCGGGGTATCTCTGGAAACACCATATATTTT. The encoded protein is CASSLARGISGNTIYF.

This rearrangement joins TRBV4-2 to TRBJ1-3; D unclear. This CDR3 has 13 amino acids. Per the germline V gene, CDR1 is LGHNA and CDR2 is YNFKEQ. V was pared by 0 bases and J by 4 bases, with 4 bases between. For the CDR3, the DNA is TGTGCCAGCAGCCAAGACAGGGGAAACACCATATATTTT. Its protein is CASSQDRGNTIYF.

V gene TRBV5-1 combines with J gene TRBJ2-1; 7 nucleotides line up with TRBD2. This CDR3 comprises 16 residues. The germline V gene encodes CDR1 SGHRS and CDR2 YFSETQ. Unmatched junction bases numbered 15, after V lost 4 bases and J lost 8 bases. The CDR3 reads CASSLGDGAGVDEQFF. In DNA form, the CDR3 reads TGCGCCAGCAGCCTTGGGGACGGGGCGGGAGTGGATGAGCAGTTCTTC.

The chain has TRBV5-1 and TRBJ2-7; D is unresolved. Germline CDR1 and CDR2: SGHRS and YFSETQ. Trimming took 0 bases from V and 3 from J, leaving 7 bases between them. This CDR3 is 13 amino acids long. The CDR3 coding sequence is TGCGCCAGCAGCTTGGAACAGCACTACGAGCAGTACTTC. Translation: CASSLEQHYEQYF.

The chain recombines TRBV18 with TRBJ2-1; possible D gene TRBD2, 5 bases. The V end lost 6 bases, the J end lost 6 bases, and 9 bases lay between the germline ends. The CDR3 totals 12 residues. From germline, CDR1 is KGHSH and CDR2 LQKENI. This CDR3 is CASSRTVNEQFF. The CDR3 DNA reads TGTGCCAGCTCGCGGACTGTCAATGAGCAGTTCTTC.

The CDR3 protein is CASSLEVASLGNQPQHF. The CDR3 nucleotides read TGTGCCAGCAGCTTGGAAGTCGCCTCTCTGGGCAATCAGCCCCAGCATTTT. V gene TRBV5-8 combines with J gene TRBJ1-5; no clear D. Trimming took 0 bases from V and 2 from J, leaving 15 bases between them. CDR1 and CDR2 (germline): SGHTS, YDEGEE. This CDR3 has 17 residues.

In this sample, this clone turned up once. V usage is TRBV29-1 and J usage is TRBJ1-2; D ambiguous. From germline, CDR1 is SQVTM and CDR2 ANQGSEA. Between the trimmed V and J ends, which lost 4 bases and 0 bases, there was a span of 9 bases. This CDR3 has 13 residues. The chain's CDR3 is CSVVGLANYGYTF. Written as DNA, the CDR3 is TGCAGCGTTGTGGGTTTAGCTAACTATGGCTACACCTTC.

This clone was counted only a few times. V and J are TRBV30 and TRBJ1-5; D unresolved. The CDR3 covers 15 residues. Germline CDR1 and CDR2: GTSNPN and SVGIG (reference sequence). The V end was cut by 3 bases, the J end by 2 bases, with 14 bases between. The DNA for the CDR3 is TGTGCCTGGAGCGAAGGTTTCGCAGGCAATCAGCCCCAGCATTTT. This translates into CAWSEGFAGNQPQHF.

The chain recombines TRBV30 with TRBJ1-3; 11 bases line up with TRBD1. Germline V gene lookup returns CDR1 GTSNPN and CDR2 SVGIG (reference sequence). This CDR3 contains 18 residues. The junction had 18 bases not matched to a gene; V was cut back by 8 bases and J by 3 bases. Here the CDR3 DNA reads TGTGCCGGATACGCCGGGACAGGGGGAAATATTGATGGAAACACCATATATTTT. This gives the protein CAGYAGTGGNIDGNTIYF.